One and the same sample provided the 20 T cell receptor beta chains below, sequenced in a study of graft-versus-host responses after intestinal transplantation. Repertoires were generated with immunoSEQ multiplex PCR, while TCRdb's copy carries only in-frame clones and drops some. The table has tens of thousands of clones, approximately 80% seen once. Their target antigens are unknown. Here the sequenced sample was unstimulated CD4+ T cells sorted from spleen or lymph node cells, taken before transplant. These receptor sequences come from a human donor who was the organ donor for an intestinal transplant.

The rearrangement uses TRBV10-3 and TRBJ1-3; 7 nucleotides agree with TRBD1. Germline assignment: CDR1 ENHRY and CDR2 SYGVKD. V was clipped by 4 bases and J by 0 bases; unmatched bases: 0. The CDR3 is 14 amino acids. CDR3 sequence: CAISGTGSGNTIYF. The CDR3 DNA sequence: TGTGCCATCAGTGGGACAGGCTCTGGAAACACCATATATTTT.

This clone was picked up a small number of times. The chain combines TRBV19 with TRBJ1-5; D might be TRBD1 (5 bases). V was trimmed by 2 bases and J by 7 bases, leaving 9 bases between them. This CDR3 has 13 residues. CDR1 and CDR2 from the germline V gene are LNHDA and SQIVND (reference sequence). CDR3 amino acids: CASSIKGWQPQHF. The CDR3 region has the DNA TGTGCCAGTAGTATAAAGGGGTGGCAGCCCCAGCATTTT. The whole variable domain, filled in from reference TRBV19 and TRBJ1-5, reads DGGITQSPKYLFRKEGQNVTLSCEQNLNHDAMYWYRQDPGQGLRLIYYSQIVNDFQKGDIAEGYSVSREKKESFPLTVTSAQKNPTAFYLCASSIKGWQPQHFGDGTRLSIL.

The chain joins TRBV28 to TRBJ1-6; possible D gene TRBD1, 6 bases. Trimming pared 5 bases from V and 0 bases from J, leaving 11 bases between. The CDR3 extends over 16 amino acids. CDR1 and CDR2 (germline): MDHEN, SYDVKM. In DNA, the CDR3 is TGTGCCAGCAGTCAAGGGACAAACTCCTATAATTCACCCCTCCACTTT. Protein: CASSQGTNSYNSPLHF.

Here the CDR3 DNA reads TGTGCCAGCAGTGAAGCCCCTCTCGTTAGCCAGCCCCAGCATTTT. It translates to CASSEAPLVSQPQHF. This chain joins TRBV2 and TRBJ1-5, with D unclear. Germline-derived CDR1 and CDR2 are SNHLY and FYNNEI. CDR3 size: 15 residues. Trimming removed 0 bases at V and 7 bases at J, with 13 bases between.

The chain couples TRBV28 to TRBJ1-5, with D tentatively TRBD1 (6 bases). Germline V gene lookup returns CDR1 MDHEN and CDR2 SYDVKM. The CDR3 is made up of 15 amino acids. V gave up 2 bases and J gave up 5 bases, with 13 bases separating them. CDR3: CASSLPTGLHQPQHF. In DNA form, the CDR3 reads TGTGCCAGCAGTTTACCCACAGGGTTGCATCAGCCCCAGCATTTT.

This chain joins TRBV10-1 and TRBJ2-7; 13 nucleotides line up with TRBD2. The V gene end was trimmed by 9 bases and the J gene end by 3 bases; junction bases not matched to a gene: 5. Germline V gene data show CDR1 as WNHNN and CDR2 as SYGVQD (reference sequence). CDR3 size: 14 residues. CDR3 amino acids: CASPTSGGDYEQYV. The CDR3 DNA reads TGCGCCAGTCCTACTAGCGGGGGGGACTACGAGCAGTACGTC.

This clone was found a few times. The chain links TRBV5-4 to TRBJ1-6; 7 bases map to TRBD1. CDR3 size: 16 residues. V was pared by 4 bases and J by 5 bases, with 9 bases of the junction left unmatched. Per the germline V gene, CDR1 is SGHNT and CDR2 is YYREEE (reference sequence). CDR3 nucleotides: TGTGCCAGCAGCCCAACAGGGGCCCGGCATAATTCACCCCTCCACTTT. Encoded protein: CASSPTGARHNSPLHF.

The rearrangement uses TRBV7-9 and TRBJ2-7; 9 bases fit TRBD1. Losses at the gene ends were 6 bases for V and 2 bases for J; bases not matched to a gene: 2. The CDR3 has 13 amino acids. CDR1 is SEHNR, CDR2 FQNEAQ, per germline (reference sequence). This chain's CDR3 is CASSRQGAYEQYV. For the CDR3, the DNA is TGTGCCAGCAGTAGACAGGGGGCCTACGAGCAGTACGTC.

The V gene is TRBV7-3, the J gene TRBJ2-2; no firm D call. V lost 3 bases, J lost 4 bases, and 12 bases lay in between. CDR3 size: 15 residues. The germline V gene has CDR1 SGHTA and CDR2 FQGTGA. The CDR3 DNA sequence: TGTGCCAGCAGCTTCGTGGCGCGAGGCACCGGGGAGCTGTTTTTT. The encoded protein is CASSFVARGTGELFF.

The chain employs TRBV4-1 and TRBJ1-1; weak D call: TRBD1 (5 bases). The CDR3 has 15 residues. V shed 1 base and J shed 0 bases, with 9 bases lying between them. CDR1 and CDR2 (germline): MGHRA, YSYEKL. The CDR3 loop is CASSQVNRMNTEAFF. In DNA, the CDR3 is TGCGCCAGCAGCCAAGTTAACAGGATGAACACTGAAGCTTTCTTT.

The chain joins TRBV7-6 to TRBJ2-3, with 10 bases that match TRBD2. J was trimmed by 4 bases and V by 9 bases; bases with no gene match: 7. Germline V gives CDR1 SGHVS, CDR2 FNYEAQ. The CDR3 runs 14 residues. The CDR3 region has the DNA TGTGCCAGTGGAGCGGGGGGGTTCTCAGATACGCAGTATTTT. This encodes CASGAGGFSDTQYF.

The rearrangement joins TRBV28 to TRBJ1-6, with D possibly matching TRBD1 (6 bases). Germline V gene lookup returns CDR1 MDHEN and CDR2 SYDVKM. V lost 3 bases and J lost 9, with 12 bases in between. This CDR3 contains 14 residues. The CDR3 region has the DNA TGTGCCAGCAGTTTGGGGGGGCGAGGTTCACCCCTCCACTTT. This sequence encodes CASSLGGRGSPLHF.

The rearrangement links TRBV6-1 to TRBJ1-6; D gene uncertain. The V gene lost 8 bases and the J gene lost 0 bases, with 8 bases spanning the gap. The CDR3 has 14 residues. CDR1 is MNHNS and CDR2 is SASEGT in the germline V gene. The CDR3 region has the DNA TGTGCCAGCTCGGGGAGCTCCTATAATTCACCCCTCCACTTT. It yields the protein CASSGSSYNSPLHF.

This chain links TRBV28 with TRBJ1-5, with D perhaps TRBD1 (5 bases). V was cut by 6 bases and J by 5 bases, with 14 bases left in between. Germline V CDR1 and CDR2: MDHEN, SYDVKM. This CDR3 region has 14 residues. The CDR3 coding sequence is TGTGCCAGCAGAGGACCGGGACTTCATCAGCCCCAGCATTTT. This gives the protein CASRGPGLHQPQHF.

The J gene is TRBJ1-1, the V gene TRBV5-1, with 7 nucleotides matching TRBD1. Germline V gene lookup returns CDR1 SGHRS and CDR2 YFSETQ. The CDR3 extends over 13 amino acids. The V gene end was trimmed by 0 bases and the J gene end by 8 bases; junction bases not matched to a gene: 4. CDR3 sequence (DNA): TGCGCCAGCAGCTTGGCCGGACAGGTGGAAGCTTTCTTT. Its protein product is CASSLAGQVEAFF.

The chain has TRBV19 and TRBJ1-5; the D gene is possibly TRBD1 (5 bases). In germline, CDR1 is LNHDA, CDR2 SQIVND (reference sequence). Trimming pared 6 bases from V and 0 bases from J, leaving 18 bases between. The CDR3 covers 17 residues. This CDR3 is CASSPRRLGGSNQPQHF. The DNA of the CDR3 is TGTGCCAGTAGCCCCAGGCGGTTGGGGGGTAGCAATCAGCCCCAGCATTTT.

This sequence joins TRBV28 and TRBJ2-7; D is possibly TRBD1 (6 bases). CDR3 length: 10 amino acids. CDR1 is MDHEN, CDR2 SYDVKM, per germline. The CDR3 sequence: CASTSRDKCV. The CDR3 DNA follows: TGTGCCAGCACCTCTCGGGACAAGTGCGTC.

This clone was counted a few times. The sample carries other DNA sequences with the same CDR3. V usage is TRBV2 and J usage is TRBJ2-3, with D perhaps matching TRBD1 (6 bases). This CDR3 has 14 residues. From germline, CDR1 is SNHLY and CDR2 FYNNEI. V lost 5 bases and J 0 bases, leaving 9 bases between the germline ends. CDR3 sequence: CASSPDRSTDTQYF. The CDR3 bases are TGTGCCAGCAGTCCTGACAGGAGCACAGATACGCAGTATTTT.

The count of this clone is one. The chain has TRBV2 and TRBJ1-6, with D maybe TRBD1 (5 bases). Germline loops: CDR1 SNHLY, CDR2 FYNNEI. Trimming shortened V by 7 bases and J by 8 bases, and 12 bases separated the two germline ends. The CDR3 loop spans 13 amino acids. The CDR3 region has the DNA TGTGCCAGCAACAACAGGAAAGATTCACCCCTCCACTTT. This gives the protein CASNNRKDSPLHF.

The chain couples TRBV5-1 to TRBJ1-1, with TRBD1 matching over 9 bases. CDR1 is SGHRS and CDR2 is YFSETQ in the germline V gene. Losses at the gene ends were 4 bases for V and 2 bases for J; bases not matched to a gene: 6. The CDR3 length is 15 residues. The CDR3 region has the DNA TGCGCCAGCAGCCCGGTACAGGGGGCCAACACTGAAGCTTTCTTT. It is translated as CASSPVQGANTEAFF.